This TCR beta chain came from a study of human T cells and chemical hapten exposure. Per germline, CDR1 MGHRA and CDR2 YSYEKL. V lost 3 bases and J 5 bases, leaving 5 bases between the germline ends. CDR3 length equals 11 residues. TCRdb reprocessed the RACE reads with MiXCR, giving one entry per CDR3 protein. The sample holds 75,000 to 100,000 distinct CDR3 sequences, roughly 8.5% seen once. Indicated time point: healthy volunteer bleed at 2 weeks. Sequencing started from total RNA isolated from unfractionated whole blood. V is TRBV4-1 and J is TRBJ2-7; D remains ambiguous. Sample: whole blood. The source of this sequence is a female donor in good health. Some clones in this sample may be carry-over from other donors' samples. The CDR3 spells CASSQADEQYF. DNA for the CDR3: TGCGCCAGCAGCCAGGCGGACGAGCAGTACTTC.